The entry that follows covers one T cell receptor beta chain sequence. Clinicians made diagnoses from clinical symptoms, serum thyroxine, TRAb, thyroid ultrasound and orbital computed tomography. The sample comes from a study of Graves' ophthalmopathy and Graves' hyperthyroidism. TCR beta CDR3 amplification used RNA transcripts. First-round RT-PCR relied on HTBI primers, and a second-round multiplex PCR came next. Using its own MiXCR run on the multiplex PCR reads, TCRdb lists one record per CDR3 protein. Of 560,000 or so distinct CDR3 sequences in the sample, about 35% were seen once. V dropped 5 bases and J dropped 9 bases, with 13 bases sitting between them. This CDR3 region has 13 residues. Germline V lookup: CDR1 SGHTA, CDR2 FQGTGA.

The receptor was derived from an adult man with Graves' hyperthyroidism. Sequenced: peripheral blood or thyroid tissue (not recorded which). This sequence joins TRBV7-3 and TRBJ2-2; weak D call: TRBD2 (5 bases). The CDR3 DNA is TGTGCCAGCAGCCGAGGGATAAGCAGGGAGCTGTTTTTT. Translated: CASSRGISRELFF.